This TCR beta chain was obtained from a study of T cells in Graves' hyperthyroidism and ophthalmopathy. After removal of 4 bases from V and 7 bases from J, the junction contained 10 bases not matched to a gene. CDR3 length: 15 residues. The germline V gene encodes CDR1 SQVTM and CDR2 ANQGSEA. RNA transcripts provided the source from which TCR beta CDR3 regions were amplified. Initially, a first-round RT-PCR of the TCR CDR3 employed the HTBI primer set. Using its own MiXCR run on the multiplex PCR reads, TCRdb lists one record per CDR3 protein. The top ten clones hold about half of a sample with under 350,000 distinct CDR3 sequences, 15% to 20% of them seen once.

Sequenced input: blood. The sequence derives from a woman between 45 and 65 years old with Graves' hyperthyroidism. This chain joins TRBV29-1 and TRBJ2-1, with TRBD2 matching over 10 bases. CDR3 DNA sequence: TGCAGCGTTGTAATAGGGCTAGCGGGAGTGAATGAGCAGTTCTTC. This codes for CSVVIGLAGVNEQFF.